Ten or more counts support the clone carrying this T cell receptor (beta chain). The record originates from a study of metastatic and nonmetastatic thyroid tumors. Patients underwent thyroid surgery, and none had received any treatment before it. Looked up from germline, CDR1 is SEHNR and CDR2 is FQNEAQ (reference sequence). After removal of 0 bases from V and 6 bases from J, the junction contained 4 bases not matched to a gene. The CDR3 runs to 15 residues. Original handling: Between-group CDR3 differences, defined by clinicopathological status, yielded a distant-metastasis classifier for papillary thyroid cancer. From the PCR reads, TCRdb re-called clones with MiXCR. TCRdb, not the original authors, processed these V and J calls. The sample records tens of thousands of clones, 12% being singletons.

The chain carries TRBV7-9 and TRBJ2-7; 11 positions match TRBD2. This TCR was recovered from a female donor with papillary thyroid cancer or a benign thyroid nodule (not recorded which). Some clones in this sample may be carry-over from other donors' samples. The sample consisted of blood. The CDR3 loop reads CASSLAVAGGGEQYF. The CDR3 nucleotides are TGTGCCAGCAGCTTAGCGGTAGCGGGAGGGGGCGAGCAGTACTTC.